This T cell receptor beta chain was retrieved from a study of molecular identifiers for immune sequencing clone quantification (dated by TCRdb to the late 2010s). Describing the broader study: For a replicate experiment, RNA from around 20,000 or 99,000 naive CD8 T cells was divided into five aliquots, of which four were sequenced. CD8 T cells were used in a methods study to benchmark molecular-identifier clustering-based TCR repertoire sequencing (MIDCIRS) and TCR RNA copy counting. Points the paper makes about the study in general: Spiked-in Jurkat TCR RNA (about 10 copies' worth), which is not part of the donor repertoire, was contained in the naive libraries. Spiked-in Jurkat TCR RNA equal to a single cell's worth was reported to be detectable even within 1,100,000 naive CD8 T cells. Modeling estimated 2.5 to 3 recovered TCR RNA copies per cell, compared with approximately 10 by digital PCR, which implies approximately 30% capture efficiency. Highly expanded clone sizes could be underestimated if identical TCR molecules share a barcode. When barcode sub-clustering was not used, chimeric consensus sequences inflated TCR diversity, with chimeras reaching as high as 47%. In CMV-specific effector cells, clones with more than 20 RNA copies contained over 99% of molecules, whereas in naive cells such clones contained under 1% of molecules.

The CDR3, cysteine through phenylalanine, is 14 amino acids long. CDR3 DNA only is kept here, 42 bases in frame from base 1. Between the V and J ends, shortened by 5 bases and 5 bases respectively, the junction contains 12 bases. Receptor amplification or capture employed PCR. Sequencing instrument: NextSeq 500. Bulk TCR libraries were generated as previously described, with the TCR primers listed in Table S5 used. The Qiagen AllPrep DNA/RNA kit was used to purify total RNA. Reads from multiple sequencing runs of the same library were pooled before analysis. Processing in the source paper ran as follows. Only reads with exact TCR constant sequence were kept, trimmed to 150 nt, and grouped by their 12-nt molecular barcodes. Within each barcode group, reads were sub-clustered at a 15% Levenshtein threshold, and quality-weighted consensus sequences were built per RNA molecule. Non-functional sequences were filtered out, along with any lower-count sequence sitting one edit away from another sequence. Barcode sub-clusters with fewer than 20% of the maximum read count were removed, based on fitting two negative binomial distributions. TCRdb reprocessing: public reads trimmed at Q25 with fastp, clones called with MiXCR, in-frame beta chains kept. Each entry is one CDR3 protein sequence, shown with its most common DNA and genes. It is TCRdb's table, rather than the study itself, that gives the V and J calls and clone size. The sample table contains about 510,000 distinct CDR3 sequences; only one count was recorded for around 23% of them. 0.76% of the sample rests with the top ten.

Libraries of naive CD8 T cells were built from anywhere between about 19,000 and 1,100,000 sorted cells, with 10%, 30% or 50% of the purified RNA used. Naive CD8 T cells were FACS-sorted as CD8+CD4-CCR7+CD45RA+ on a BD FACSAria II into RLT Plus buffer. To test detection sensitivity, Jurkat RNA equal to around nine TCR copies was added to samples of about 20,000-1,000,000 naive CD8 T cells. CD8 T cells were enriched with RosetteSep CD8+ T Cell Enrichment Cocktail and Ficoll-Paque, followed by ACK red cell lysis. As concerns this clonotype: The clone's antigen remains unknown. It has no much larger one-base neighbor in the sample; base qualities were not kept.

The chain uses TRBV12-3 or TRBV12-4 and TRBJ2-2; the D gene is possibly TRBD2, with 6 bases matching. This TCR was sampled from a human donor in good health. Some libraries in this study had Jurkat cell RNA spiked in. What was sequenced was naive CD8+ T cells from blood, with Jurkat cell RNA spiked in. Explained via the paper, the cell subset or site label denotes: FACS-sorted CD8+CD4-CCR7+CD45RA+ naive T cells. The nucleotide sequence is given as TGTGCCAGCAGTATTAGCGGAGTTACCGGGGAGCTGTTTTTT. Its amino acids are CASSISGVTGELFF.